These 25 T cell receptor beta chains share one sample of origin, sequenced in a study of blood T cell repertoires in COVID-19. Sequencing used immunoSEQ multiplex PCR; TCRdb keeps in-frame clones, though not all of them. The sample includes roughly 300,000 clones, around 87% of them seen just once. Sequenced material: peripheral blood. Source of these receptors: a woman aged 50 to 65 who had recovered from COVID-19.

V gene TRBV6-5 combines with J gene TRBJ1-3, with D possibly being TRBD1 (5 bases). V gave up 1 base and J gave up 3 bases, with 10 bases separating them. The germline gives CDR1 MNHEY, CDR2 SVGAGI. The CDR3 runs 15 residues. The CDR3 DNA follows: TGTGCCAGCAGTTACTTGGAGGGGAGTGGAAACACCATATATTTT. This codes for CASSYLEGSGNTIYF.

V usage is TRBV6-1 and J usage is TRBJ2-7, with TRBD2 matching 10 bases. The ends lost 2 bases at V and 0 bases at J; junction bases unmatched: 4. The CDR3 runs 16 residues. The germline CDR1 and CDR2 sequences are MNHNS and SASEGT. The CDR3 sequence is CASSELLAGPSYEQYF. Written as DNA, the CDR3 is TGTGCCAGCAGTGAACTACTAGCGGGACCCTCCTACGAGCAGTACTTC.

The V call is TRBV7-2, the J call TRBJ1-5; D is possibly TRBD1 (5 bases). V lost 1 base, J lost 3 bases, and 13 bases lay in between. This CDR3 contains 16 residues. CDR1 and CDR2 from the germline V gene are SGHTA and FQGNSA. CDR3 in DNA: TGTGCCAGCAGCTTAGAGGCGGTGGGACTCAATCAGCCCCAGCATTTT. Its translation: CASSLEAVGLNQPQHF.

This chain joins TRBV9 and TRBJ1-3; unclear D gene. CDR1 is SGDLS, CDR2 YYNGEE, per germline. The germline V and J ends were trimmed by 4 bases and 2 bases, with 10 bases remaining between them. This CDR3 has 14 amino acids. The CDR3 bases are TGTGCCAGCAGCCAAGGGAGGACTGGAAACACCATATATTTT. Translation gives CASSQGRTGNTIYF.

The chain combines TRBV29-1 with TRBJ1-1; D not resolved. Between the trimmed V and J ends, which lost 6 bases and 4 bases, there was a span of 9 bases. This CDR3 spans 11 amino acids. Germline CDR1 is SQVTM and CDR2 is ANQGSEA. The CDR3: CSVVRSTEAFF. The DNA for the CDR3 is TGCAGCGTGGTCAGAAGCACTGAAGCTTTCTTT.

The V call is TRBV5-5, the J call TRBJ2-3; no clear D gene. V lost 4 bases and J 4 bases, leaving 7 bases between the germline ends. Germline CDR1 reads SGHKS; CDR2 reads YYEKEE (reference sequence). This CDR3 is built from 12 residues. CDR3 sequence reads: CASSTLADTQYF. The DNA of the CDR3 is TGTGCCAGCAGCACTCTGGCAGATACGCAGTATTTT.

This chain joins TRBV5-4 and TRBJ1-1; D ambiguous. The CDR3 consists of 13 residues. CDR1 is SGHNT and CDR2 is YYREEE in the germline V gene (reference sequence). V lost 2 bases, J lost 1 base, and 6 bases lay in between. In DNA form, the CDR3 reads TGTGCCAGCAGCTTTAATCCGAACACTGAAGCTTTCTTT. Its translation is CASSFNPNTEAFF. Full variable domain (outside the CDR3, taken from reference TRBV5-4 and TRBJ1-1): ETGVTQSPTHLIKTRGQQVTLRCSSQSGHNTVSWYQQALGQGPQFIFQYYREEENGRGNFPPRFSGLQFPNYSSELNVNALELDDSALYLCASSFNPNTEAFFGQGTRLTVV.

This chain links TRBV19 with TRBJ2-1; D might be TRBD1 (6 bases). In germline, CDR1 is LNHDA, CDR2 SQIVND (reference sequence). CDR3 length equals 12 residues. V shed 5 bases and J shed 7 bases, with 9 bases lying between them. CDR3 DNA: TGTGCCAGTAGTCGACAGGAAAATGAGCAGTTCTTC. Amino acids: CASSRQENEQFF.

The chain recombines TRBV4-3 with TRBJ1-2, with 9 nucleotides matching TRBD1. Trimming removed 3 bases from V and 4 bases from J; junction bases left unmatched: 9. Looked up from germline, CDR1 is LGHNA and CDR2 is YSLEER. This CDR3 has 16 amino acids. Written as DNA, the CDR3 is TGCGCCAGCAGCCACTCATGGACAGGGGAAACCTATGGCTACACCTTC. Protein: CASSHSWTGETYGYTF.

The genes are TRBV18 and TRBJ2-2; D possibly corresponds to TRBD1 (6 bases). The CDR3 sequence is 16 residues long. CDR1 is KGHSH, CDR2 LQKENI, per germline. Between the trimmed V and J ends, which lost 2 bases and 1 base, there was a span of 11 bases. The CDR3 loop is CASSPGEQGNTGELFF. The CDR3 nucleotides read TGTGCCAGCTCACCAGGAGAACAGGGGAACACCGGGGAGCTGTTTTTT.

The chain couples TRBV19 to TRBJ2-7, with 7 bases fitting TRBD1. Germline V CDR1 and CDR2: LNHDA, SQIVND (reference sequence). The CDR3 runs to 15 residues. Trimming cost V 9 bases and J 0 bases; bases outside gene matches: 11. CDR3 region: CASKERQGRSYEQYF. The CDR3 DNA reads TGTGCCAGCAAGGAGAGACAGGGCCGCTCCTACGAGCAGTACTTC.

This clone appeared a single time. The chain recombines TRBV19 with TRBJ1-5, with D uncertain. CDR1 LNHDA and CDR2 SQIVND come from the germline V gene (reference sequence). The germline V and J ends were trimmed by 0 bases and 7 bases, with 4 bases remaining between them. The CDR3 is made up of 12 amino acids. CDR3 nucleotide sequence: TGTGCCAGTAGTATAGACGGGCAGCCCCAGCATTTT. Amino acids: CASSIDGQPQHF.

V usage is TRBV4-3 and J usage is TRBJ1-1; D call uncertain. CDR1 LGHNA and CDR2 YSLEER come from the germline V gene. V lost 4 bases and J 3 bases, leaving 12 bases between the germline ends. The CDR3 has 14 residues. This chain's CDR3 is CASSRTEEYTEAFF. For the CDR3, the DNA is TGCGCCAGCAGCCGAACTGAGGAATACACTGAAGCTTTCTTT.

The chain is built from TRBV15 and TRBJ1-2, with D hard to call. The germline V gene has CDR1 LNHNV and CDR2 YYDKDF (reference sequence). V lost 2 bases, J lost 0 bases, and 7 bases lay in between. CDR3 length: 14 amino acids. The CDR3 loop reads CATSRSQTNYGYTF. CDR3 nucleotide sequence: TGTGCCACCAGCAGATCACAGACTAACTATGGCTACACCTTC.

The CDR3 sequence is CASSLGGGSGNEQFF. The CDR3 DNA follows: TGCGCCAGCAGCTTGGGAGGCGGGAGTGGCAATGAGCAGTTCTTC. The chain carries TRBV5-1 and TRBJ2-1, with 7 positions matching TRBD2. This CDR3 is 15 amino acids long. V dropped 0 bases and J dropped 6; count of bases not matched to a gene: 6. The germline V gene has CDR1 SGHRS and CDR2 YFSETQ.

In this sample, this clone turned up once. V and J are TRBV29-1 and TRBJ1-1, with 7 positions matching TRBD1. CDR1 is SQVTM and CDR2 is ANQGSEA in the germline V gene. Losses at the gene ends were 4 bases for V and 10 bases for J; bases not matched to a gene: 15. The CDR3 is made up of 14 amino acids. The CDR3 is CSVVNGDRDRSAFF. The CDR3 DNA is TGCAGCGTTGTTAATGGCGACAGGGATCGTTCAGCTTTCTTT.

This chain joins TRBV28 and TRBJ1-1; 7 bases align to TRBD1. The trim removed 3 bases at V and 2 bases at J, leaving 6 bases unmatched. The CDR3 loop spans 15 amino acids. Germline values: CDR1 MDHEN, CDR2 SYDVKM. CDR3 residues: CASSFGDRANTEAFF. The CDR3 DNA reads as TGTGCCAGCAGTTTTGGAGACAGGGCCAACACTGAAGCTTTCTTT.

This clone was observed a few times. The chain is built from TRBV7-8 and TRBJ2-2; tentatively, D is TRBD1 (5 bases). Germline assignment: CDR1 SGHVS and CDR2 FQNEAQ. The CDR3 contains 12 residues. V lost 2 bases, J lost 9 bases, and 7 bases lay in between. CDR3 nucleotides: TGTGCCAGCAGCTTATGGGGCCGGGAGCTGTTTTTT. Its translation is CASSLWGRELFF.

This chain links TRBV25-1 with TRBJ2-3; D might be TRBD1 (5 bases). The CDR3 spans 15 residues. CDR1 MGHDK and CDR2 SYGVNS come from the germline V gene. The V gene lost 2 bases and the J gene lost 0 bases, with 9 bases spanning the gap. Here the CDR3 reads CASSETGSSTDTQYF. The CDR3 DNA reads TGTGCCAGCAGTGAAACAGGTTCTAGCACAGATACGCAGTATTTT.

The chain has TRBV19 and TRBJ1-2; a weak D match, TRBD1 (5 bases). CDR1 and CDR2 (germline): LNHDA, SQIVND (reference sequence). The V and J ends lost 7 bases and 0 bases respectively, with 15 bases between them. CDR3 length: 15 residues. As DNA, the CDR3 is TGTGCCAGTATTCGGCAGGGCGAAGCTAACTATGGCTACACCTTC. Protein product: CASIRQGEANYGYTF.

The chain is built from TRBV6-5 and TRBJ2-7; TRBD2 matches 7 bases. Germline V gene sequence: CDR1 MNHEY, CDR2 SVGAGI. The CDR3 extends over 14 amino acids. Trimming at V came to 4 bases and at J to 3 bases, leaving 6 bases not matched to a gene. The CDR3 protein is CASSFRGGGYEQYF. The CDR3 DNA follows: TGTGCCAGCAGTTTTCGTGGGGGGGGCTACGAGCAGTACTTC.

This rearrangement joins TRBV6-2 or TRBV6-3 to TRBJ2-1, with TRBD2 matching 9 bases. CDR1 is MNHEY, CDR2 SVGEGT, per germline. V shed 2 bases, J shed 8 bases, and the junction held 13 bases outside the gene matches. CDR3 length: 17 residues. The CDR3 DNA reads TGTGCCAGCAGTTACGCAGTCGAAGCGGGAGGACTGGATGAGCAGTTCTTC. Translation: CASSYAVEAGGLDEQFF.

With respect to this clone: The sample holds other DNA sequences that translate to the same CDR3. This chain joins TRBV3-1 (or the pseudogene TRBV3-2) and TRBJ1-6; D is ambiguous. The germline V gene encodes CDR1 LGHDT and CDR2 YNNKEL (reference sequence). This CDR3 is built from 14 residues. Trimming took 3 bases from V and 7 from J, leaving 10 bases between them. CDR3 loop: CASSQGRSNSPLHF. CDR3 nucleotide sequence: TGTGCCAGCAGCCAGGGGAGGTCAAATTCACCCCTCCACTTT.

The chain employs TRBV15 and TRBJ2-1; D remains unclear. The CDR3 is 15 amino acids. Germline V CDR1 and CDR2: LNHNV, YYDKDF (reference sequence). V was pared by 0 bases and J by 6 bases, with 12 bases between. This chain's CDR3 is CATSRDGSVSNEQFF. CDR3 bases: TGTGCCACCAGCAGAGATGGCTCAGTCTCCAATGAGCAGTTCTTC.

This clone was observed a single time. V and J are TRBV5-6 and TRBJ2-5, with 7 bases aligning to TRBD1. Trimming cost V 2 bases and J 4 bases; bases outside gene matches: 5. The germline V gene has CDR1 SGHDT and CDR2 YYEEEE. This CDR3 is built from 14 residues. The CDR3 bases are TGTGCCAGCAGCTTTATGGCAGGGGGAGAGACCCAGTACTTC. Residues: CASSFMAGGETQYF.